This note documents a single T cell receptor beta chain sequence. Its antigen target is currently unknown. No quality values exist for individual bases; no much larger clone is one base distant. These data come from a study of blood T cell repertoires in COVID-19 (dated by TCRdb to 2018 to 2021). In terms of the full investigation: Collaborator samples came from the United States, Italy and Spain and covered acute and convalescent phases of COVID-19. The material from the prospective study consisted of cDNA or gDNA derived from T cells, B-cell-depleted T cells, or PBMCs. Deeply sampled blood TCRbeta repertoires from subjects exposed to, actively infected with, or recovered from COVID-19 were included in the dataset. The repertoires were released in a freely available public database meant as a resource for research on the immune response to SARS-CoV-2. The samples were drawn from two sources: the first 160 participants of the ongoing ImmuneRACE study, and 1,000 to 1,500 subjects contributed by 6 global collaborators. The sample metadata nearly always contained a de-identified subject ID, COVID-19 status, age in years and sex. Where HLA class I and class II types were available, the types were taken from metadata supplied by the sample provider, not from assay-based typing. Study-wide findings and limitations: Clinical and demographic metadata were provided uncurated, with the amount varying by source and participant.

Based on the germline V gene, the CDR1 and CDR2 sequences are SGDLS and YYNGEE. The CDR3 numbers 16 residues from cysteine through phenylalanine. Just CDR3 DNA is preserved here, 48 bases in frame from base 1. V is cut by 3 bases and J by 4 bases, and the space between the germline ends is 17 bases. TCRbeta CDR3 regions were amplified from genomic DNA by means of the immunoSEQ Assay, a bias-controlled multiplex PCR. Regarding the original processing steps: The number of nucleated cells in each sample was estimated from the amplification of reference gene primers within the assay. To quantify the absolute abundance of each unique TCRbeta CDR3 rearrangement, sequence reads were collapsed and filtered. Productive Simpson clonality was computed per sample as the square root of Simpson's diversity index over productive rearrangements. TCRdb took over this immuneACCESS table, retaining in-frame rearrangements with V and J assigned. Such tables are incomplete; in checked studies, under half of the missing clones stem from an unresolved V gene, and the remainder is unexplained. V, J and clone size are taken as reported in that table, and D and trimming were inferred from the DNA itself. The sample table lists 330,000 or so clones, approximately 88% of them with a count of one. Of the sample, about 5% falls within the top ten clones.

Participants in the prospective study were enrolled through a virtual design, were aged about 18 to 100 years, and lived in roughly 26 United States geographic areas. To assign participants to cohorts, the prospective study relied on clinical history that participants themselves reported in a screening survey and a study questionnaire. ImmuneRACE Cohort 3 recovered participants were defined by two consecutive negative NP/OP PCR tests, healthcare professional clearance, or symptom resolution. Mobile phlebotomists in the prospective study collected whole blood, serum and a nasopharyngeal or oropharyngeal swab from every participant. Additional blood draws and questionnaires over an approximately 2-month period could optionally be provided by prospective study participants. Before DNA extraction, blood samples from the prospective study were shipped at room temperature or frozen.

The sequence links TRBV9 to TRBJ1-3; the best D guess is TRBD1, with 5 bases matching. This TCR was sampled from a young man who had recovered from COVID-19. What was sequenced was PBMCs or T cells enriched from blood (not recorded which). The nucleotide sequence reads as follows: TGTGCCAGCAGCGCCCTTAAGGGACTAAAGGGAAACACCATATATTTT. It specifies CASSALKGLKGNTIYF.